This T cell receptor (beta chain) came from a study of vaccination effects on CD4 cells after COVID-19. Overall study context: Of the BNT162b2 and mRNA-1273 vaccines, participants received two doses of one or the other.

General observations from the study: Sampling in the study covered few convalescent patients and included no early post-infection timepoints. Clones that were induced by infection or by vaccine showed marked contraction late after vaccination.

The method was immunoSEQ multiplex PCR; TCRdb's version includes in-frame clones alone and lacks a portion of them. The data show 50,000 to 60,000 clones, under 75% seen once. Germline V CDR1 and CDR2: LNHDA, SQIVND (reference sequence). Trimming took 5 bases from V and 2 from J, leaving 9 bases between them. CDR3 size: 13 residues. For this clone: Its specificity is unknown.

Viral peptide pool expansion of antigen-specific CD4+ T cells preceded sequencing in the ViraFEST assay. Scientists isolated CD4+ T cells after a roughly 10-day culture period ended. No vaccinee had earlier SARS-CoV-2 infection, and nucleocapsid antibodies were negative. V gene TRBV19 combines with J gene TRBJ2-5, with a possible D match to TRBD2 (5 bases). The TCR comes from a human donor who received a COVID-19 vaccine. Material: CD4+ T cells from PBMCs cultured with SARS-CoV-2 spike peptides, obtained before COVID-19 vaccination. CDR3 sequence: CASSFGGQETQYF. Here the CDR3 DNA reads TGTGCCAGTAGTTTCGGCGGGCAAGAGACCCAGTACTTC.